A single sample gave rise to the 8 T cell receptor beta chains below, sequenced in a study of shared clonotypes between healthy human individuals. Only in-frame clones appear in the TCRdb table, and some are missing; sequencing was by immunoSEQ multiplex PCR. This sample yields about 2 million clones, of which 85% to 95% are seen a single time; under 0.15% belongs to the top ten. The specimen sequenced was naive CD4+ T cells sorted from blood. The subset: CD45RA+ positively selected. These receptors all stem from a young man in good health.

The rearrangement joins TRBV6-1 to TRBJ1-6, with D tentatively TRBD1 (5 bases). The germline V gene encodes CDR1 MNHNS and CDR2 SASEGT. This CDR3 region has 17 residues. Trimming removed 0 bases at V and 7 bases at J, with 16 bases between. The CDR3 coding sequence is TGTGCCAGCAGTGAAGCCAGACCGGGACTGGGAAATTCACCCCTCCACTTT. It translates to CASSEARPGLGNSPLHF.

The gene calls are TRBV5-1 and TRBJ2-3; 7 bases fit TRBD1. The CDR3 is 16 residues long. V lost 0 bases to trimming and J lost 3 bases; unmatched junction nucleotides: 7. The germline gives CDR1 SGHRS, CDR2 YFSETQ. The CDR3 coding sequence is TGCGCCAGCAGCTTGGGAACAGGGGATTGGACAGATACGCAGTATTTT. It yields the protein CASSLGTGDWTDTQYF.

This rearrangement joins TRBV11-2 to TRBJ1-4; TRBD1 is a possible D gene (5 bases). The CDR3 is made up of 15 amino acids. V dropped 5 bases and J dropped 0 bases, with 10 bases sitting between them. The V gene's germline CDR1 is SGHAT and CDR2 FQNNGV. The CDR3 sequence is CASSRQPATNEKLFF. The CDR3 nucleotides are TGTGCCAGCAGCCGACAGCCAGCAACTAATGAAAAACTGTTTTTT.

The rearrangement joins TRBV5-1 to TRBJ2-5, with D maybe TRBD1 (6 bases). Germline CDR1 is SGHRS and CDR2 is YFSETQ. The V and J ends lost 1 base and 5 bases respectively, with 15 bases between them. The CDR3 totals 15 residues. This CDR3 reads CASSLTGWSGETQYF. CDR3 coding DNA: TGCGCCAGCAGCTTGACAGGGTGGTCGGGGGAGACCCAGTACTTC.

This clone appeared a single time. The chain links TRBV5-1 to TRBJ2-7; 8 bases are shared with TRBD2. This CDR3 has 15 amino acids. The trim removed 0 bases at V and 2 bases at J, leaving 4 bases unmatched. The germline V gene encodes CDR1 SGHRS and CDR2 YFSETQ. The CDR3 spells CASSLEPGLAYEQYF. The DNA of the CDR3 is TGCGCCAGCAGCTTGGAACCGGGACTAGCCTACGAGCAGTACTTC.

The chain couples TRBV4-3 to TRBJ2-3; D may match TRBD1 or TRBD2 (6 bases each). Trimming shortened V by 0 bases and J by 6 bases, and 10 bases separated the two germline ends. The CDR3 contains 14 residues. The germline V gene has CDR1 LGHNA and CDR2 YSLEER. CDR3 residues: CASSQDRGADTQYF. The CDR3 bases are TGCGCCAGCAGCCAAGATAGGGGGGCGGATACGCAGTATTTT.

The J gene is TRBJ2-7, the V gene TRBV7-2, with 10 bases lining up with TRBD2. V lost 3 bases, J lost 1 base, and 12 bases stayed unmatched. Looked up from germline, CDR1 is SGHTA and CDR2 is FQGNSA. The CDR3 covers 18 residues. The CDR3 protein is CASSLFLAGGTRSYEQYF. CDR3 nucleotide sequence: TGTGCCAGCAGCTTGTTCTTAGCGGGAGGTACCCGGTCCTACGAGCAGTACTTC.

The CDR3 is CASSSPNEQFF. The CDR3 bases are TGTGCCAGCAGCTCTCCCAATGAGCAGTTCTTC. The rearrangement links TRBV28 to TRBJ2-1, with no clear D. Germline assignment: CDR1 MDHEN and CDR2 SYDVKM. This CDR3 has 11 amino acids. V lost 6 bases and J lost 6, with 6 bases in between.